The 32 T cell receptor beta chains listed next were all sequenced from one sample in a study of beta chain features in type 1 diabetes. No antigen is known for these receptors. What was sequenced were expressed TCRB transcripts, since all of the isolated RNA had been reverse transcribed. The assay was immunoSEQ multiplex PCR, and TCRdb's table has in-frame clones only and misses some. The table has about 190,000 clones, about 8% seen once; the top ten hold 0.94%. Notes on the study in general: Moderate but significant shortening of TCRB CDR3s was recorded in all four CD4+ subsets from Type 1 diabetes patients.

Sequencing used central memory CD4+ T cells from blood. The receptors come from a woman between 40 and 50 years old with type 1 diabetes.

This chain connects TRBV7-2 to TRBJ1-6, with TRBD1 as a possible D gene (6 bases). With 1 base removed from V and 8 bases from J, the gap between germline ends came to 15 bases. This CDR3 has 16 amino acids. Germline loops: CDR1 SGHTA, CDR2 FQGNSA. The CDR3 loop reads CASSLGGRGRDSPLHF. CDR3 in DNA: TGTGCCAGCAGCTTAGGTGGCAGGGGCCGGGATTCACCCCTCCACTTT.

This clone has more than one count but fewer than ten. The V and J genes are TRBV28 and TRBJ1-1; possible D gene TRBD1, 6 bases. Trimming stripped 7 bases from V and 4 bases from J, with 16 bases between. The length of the CDR3 is 14 residues. Per the germline V gene, CDR1 is MDHEN and CDR2 is SYDVKM. CDR3 amino acids: CASIRGGARTEAFF. In DNA form, the CDR3 reads TGTGCCAGCATCCGAGGGGGGGCGCGCACTGAAGCTTTCTTT.

The gene calls are TRBV9 and TRBJ2-6; 14 positions agree with TRBD2. V lost 4 bases and J lost 4; bases outside the gene matches: 7. The CDR3 sequence is 18 residues long. Germline CDR1 SGDLS, CDR2 YYNGEE. The CDR3 DNA sequence: TGTGCCAGCAGCATGGGACTAGCGGGAGTGGCGGGGGCCAACGTCCTGACTTTC. Encoded protein: CASSMGLAGVAGANVLTF.

This chain uses TRBV28 with TRBJ2-7; 8 nucleotides agree with TRBD2. The CDR3 spans 16 residues. Trimming removed 3 bases from V and 6 bases from J; junction bases left unmatched: 13. Germline V gene sequence: CDR1 MDHEN, CDR2 SYDVKM. CDR3: CASSLFSGVNVGEQYF. CDR3 DNA sequence: TGTGCCAGCAGTTTGTTTAGCGGGGTGAACGTGGGCGAGCAGTACTTC.

The chain carries TRBV6-5 and TRBJ2-2; 10 bases align to TRBD1. Per the germline V gene, CDR1 is MNHEY and CDR2 is SVGAGI. V dropped 5 bases and J dropped 9; count of bases not matched to a gene: 3. There are 13 residues in the CDR3. The CDR3 protein is CASSRDRGRELFF. The CDR3 DNA follows: TGTGCCAGCAGTCGGGACAGGGGACGGGAGCTGTTTTTT.

The chain uses TRBV28 and TRBJ2-1; the D gene is possibly TRBD1 (5 bases). The germline V gene has CDR1 MDHEN and CDR2 SYDVKM. V was cut by 5 bases and J by 9 bases, with 17 bases left in between. The CDR3 extends over 14 amino acids. The CDR3 is CASSPIPGYGEQFF. The CDR3 DNA follows: TGTGCCAGCAGTCCAATCCCAGGGTACGGTGAGCAGTTCTTC.

As concerns this clone: Other DNA sequences from this sample encode an identical CDR3 as well. The chain uses TRBV5-4 and TRBJ2-7; no firm D call. From germline, CDR1 is SGHNT and CDR2 YYREEE (reference sequence). Trimming stripped 4 bases from V and 5 bases from J, with 7 bases between. The CDR3 runs to 11 residues. The CDR3 is CASSLSNEQYF. Here the CDR3 DNA reads TGTGCCAGCAGCCTCTCTAACGAGCAGTACTTC.

V is TRBV30 and J is TRBJ2-3; 7 bases map to TRBD2. The germline V gene encodes CDR1 GTSNPN and CDR2 SVGIG (reference sequence). The CDR3 has 15 residues. The trim removed 4 bases at V and 2 bases at J, leaving 9 bases unmatched. CDR3 protein: CAWTAGTGPTDTQYF. DNA for the CDR3: TGTGCCTGGACAGCGGGGACGGGGCCCACAGATACGCAGTATTTT.

Only a few counts were recorded for this clone. V is TRBV5-4 and J is TRBJ2-5; TRBD1 aligns across 7 bases. CDR1 and CDR2 (germline): SGHNT, YYREEE (reference sequence). Trimming at V came to 2 bases and at J to 4 bases, leaving 5 bases not matched to a gene. The CDR3 runs to 14 residues. In nucleotides, the CDR3 is TGTGCCAGCAGCTTACCGACAGGGTTAGAGACCCAGTACTTC. Its translation is CASSLPTGLETQYF. Complete variable domain (other parts from reference TRBV5-4 and TRBJ2-5): ETGVTQSPTHLIKTRGQQVTLRCSSQSGHNTVSWYQQALGQGPQFIFQYYREEENGRGNFPPRFSGLQFPNYSSELNVNALELDDSALYLCASSLPTGLETQYFGPGTRLLVL.

The table lists this clone with a few counts. The V and J genes are TRBV7-2 and TRBJ1-1; TRBD1 agrees at 7 bases. The V gene end was trimmed by 2 bases and the J gene end by 1 base; junction bases not matched to a gene: 7. Germline V gives CDR1 SGHTA, CDR2 FQGNSA. CDR3 size: 16 residues. Here the CDR3 reads CASSLTTGLGNTEAFF. CDR3 DNA: TGTGCCAGCAGCTTAACGACAGGGCTAGGGAACACTGAAGCTTTCTTT.

The chain carries TRBV7-9 and TRBJ1-1, with TRBD1 identical over 7 bases. This CDR3 contains 14 residues. V was pared by 7 bases and J by 3 bases, with 8 bases of the junction left unmatched. The V gene's germline CDR1 is SEHNR and CDR2 FQNEAQ (reference sequence). In DNA, the CDR3 is TGTGCCAGCACCTTGGGACAGCCTTACACTGAAGCTTTCTTT. This sequence encodes CASTLGQPYTEAFF.

In its sample, this clone was seen a few times. The V gene is TRBV7-9, the J gene TRBJ2-7, with 8 bases lining up with TRBD1. This CDR3 contains 15 residues. The junction had 6 bases not matched to a gene; V was cut back by 2 bases and J by 3 bases. CDR1 and CDR2 from the germline V gene are SEHNR and FQNEAQ (reference sequence). The CDR3 DNA is TGTGCCAGCAGCTTACAGCAGGGGGCGGACTACGAGCAGTACTTC. It is translated as CASSLQQGADYEQYF.

This clone was seen a few times. CDR3 DNA sequence: TGTGCCAGCAGCGACAGGGCCCAGGGTGGCTACACCTTC. It is translated as CASSDRAQGGYTF. This chain uses TRBV6-5 with TRBJ1-2, with 7 bases lining up with TRBD1. Germline CDR1 and CDR2: MNHEY and SVGAGI. The CDR3 totals 13 residues. The ends lost 6 bases at V and 7 bases at J; junction bases unmatched: 8.

This sequence joins TRBV29-1 and TRBJ1-1; tentative D call: TRBD1 (5 bases). Deletions cut 2 bases from V and 4 bases from J, with 14 bases between. This CDR3 contains 14 residues. Germline CDR1 and CDR2: SQVTM and ANQGSEA. The DNA of the CDR3 is TGCAGCGTTGAAAGGGGTCGCGCGACCACTGAAGCTTTCTTT. This sequence encodes CSVERGRATTEAFF.

V and J are TRBV11-1 and TRBJ2-7, with 10 bases that match TRBD1. Germline assignment: CDR1 SGHAT and CDR2 FQDESV (reference sequence). Trimming cost V 5 bases and J 3 bases; bases outside gene matches: 4. The CDR3 consists of 14 residues. The CDR3 DNA reads as TGTGCCAGCAGCAGGGACAGGGGCCTCTACGAGCAGTACTTC. Residues: CASSRDRGLYEQYF.

The rearrangement links TRBV5-6 to TRBJ2-7; 8 positions match TRBD2. The CDR3 covers 14 residues. With 4 bases clipped from V and 3 bases from J, the junction kept 6 bases outside the gene matches. The germline gives CDR1 SGHDT, CDR2 YYEEEE. The CDR3 sequence: CASSRGLGSYEQYF. The CDR3 region has the DNA TGTGCCAGCAGCCGGGGACTAGGAAGCTACGAGCAGTACTTC.

This clone has a handful of counts. This sequence joins TRBV7-9 and TRBJ1-1; TRBD1 matches 9 bases. This CDR3 region has 16 residues. The germline CDR1 and CDR2 sequences are SEHNR and FQNEAQ (reference sequence). V lost 5 bases to trimming and J lost 0 bases; unmatched junction nucleotides: 7. The DNA for the CDR3 is TGTGCCAGCAGCCGTTGGACAGGGGTTATGAACACTGAAGCTTTCTTT. This encodes CASSRWTGVMNTEAFF.

This clone was observed a few times. The rearrangement joins TRBV7-9 to TRBJ1-1, with unresolved D. Trimming left V 3 bases short and J 1 base short, with 12 bases between. CDR1 is SEHNR and CDR2 is FQNEAQ in the germline V gene (reference sequence). The CDR3 covers 15 residues. CDR3 sequence (DNA): TGTGCCAGCAGCTTTTCCGCCGGAGGGAACACTGAAGCTTTCTTT. Translation gives CASSFSAGGNTEAFF.

The V gene is TRBV7-2, the J gene TRBJ2-3; the match to TRBD2 covers 10 bases. This CDR3 region has 15 residues. Looked up from germline, CDR1 is SGHTA and CDR2 is FQGNSA. Unmatched junction bases numbered 6, after V lost 7 bases and J lost 2 bases. CDR3 sequence reads: CASKPSGGPTDTQYF. CDR3 nucleotide sequence: TGTGCCAGCAAACCTAGCGGGGGACCCACAGATACGCAGTATTTT.

The V gene is TRBV29-1, the J gene TRBJ1-2; D possibly corresponds to TRBD1 (5 bases). The germline V gene encodes CDR1 SQVTM and CDR2 ANQGSEA. CDR3 length: 18 residues. The ends were cut back, 0 bases at V and 1 base at J, with 21 bases in the middle. In DNA, the CDR3 is TGCAGCGTTGAAGAAAGCGGGGCGGCGAGACGCAATAACTATGGCTACACCTTC. Translating it yields CSVEESGAARRNNYGYTF.

This clone showed up just a few times. V is TRBV6-5 and J is TRBJ2-3, with D perhaps TRBD2 (6 bases). Germline CDR1 and CDR2: MNHEY and SVGAGI. V lost 5 bases, J lost 3 bases, and 9 bases lay in between. The CDR3 covers 13 residues. CDR3 DNA sequence: TGTGCCAGCAGTCGGGACTTAACAGATACGCAGTATTTT. It yields the protein CASSRDLTDTQYF.

The chain uses TRBV6-6 and TRBJ1-2, with D maybe TRBD1 (5 bases). The CDR3 contains 16 residues. Germline CDR1 MNHNY, CDR2 SVGAGI (reference sequence). The ends were cut back, 5 bases at V and 3 bases at J, with 19 bases in the middle. CDR3 loop: CASSPPDRQKYYGYTF. The CDR3 DNA reads TGTGCCAGCAGTCCCCCTGACCGACAGAAATACTATGGCTACACCTTC.

The genes are TRBV9 and TRBJ2-2; TRBD1 is a possible D gene (6 bases). Trimming removed 3 bases at V and 4 bases at J, with 10 bases between. The CDR3 extends over 14 amino acids. Looked up from germline, CDR1 is SGDLS and CDR2 is YYNGEE. CDR3 DNA: TGTGCCAGCAGCGACAGGGTCAGCACCGGGGAGCTGTTTTTT. It yields the protein CASSDRVSTGELFF.

Ten or more counts support this clone. The gene calls are TRBV9 and TRBJ2-5; 7 nucleotides align to TRBD1. The J segment lost 5 bases and the V segment lost 3 bases, leaving 13 bases of the junction unmatched. CDR1 is SGDLS and CDR2 is YYNGEE in the germline V gene. There are 16 residues in the CDR3. The CDR3 coding sequence is TGTGCCAGCAGCGGGAATCGAACAGGGGTGAGGGAGACCCAGTACTTC. This codes for CASSGNRTGVRETQYF.

Only a few counts were recorded for this clone. V is TRBV28 and J is TRBJ1-2; D not resolved. CDR3 length equals 13 residues. The ends were cut back, 3 bases at V and 3 bases at J, with 8 bases in the middle. The germline CDR1 and CDR2 sequences are MDHEN and SYDVKM. As DNA, the CDR3 is TGTGCCAGCAGTTTTGGCCAGTACTATGGCTACACCTTC. This gives the protein CASSFGQYYGYTF.

This clone has just a few counts. The chain recombines TRBV9 with TRBJ2-3; D gene unclear. The CDR3 consists of 15 residues. The V end was cut by 1 base, the J end by 1 base, with 10 bases between. CDR1 and CDR2 (germline): SGDLS, YYNGEE. The CDR3 DNA sequence: TGTGCCAGCAGCGTACAGCGTTTTGGCACAGATACGCAGTATTTT. Its protein is CASSVQRFGTDTQYF.

The chain carries TRBV4-2 and TRBJ2-7; D remains unclear. V was shortened by 3 bases and J by 8 bases, with 14 bases between the two germline ends. The CDR3 totals 13 residues. Germline CDR1 reads LGHNA; CDR2 reads YNFKEQ. The CDR3: CASSQREVPQQYF. The CDR3 DNA sequence: TGTGCCAGCAGCCAGCGTGAGGTCCCCCAGCAGTACTTC.

V and J are TRBV9 and TRBJ1-2; 10 nucleotides align to TRBD1. Trimming cost V 2 bases and J 0 bases; bases outside gene matches: 1. The CDR3 contains 15 residues. The germline CDR1 and CDR2 sequences are SGDLS and YYNGEE. The DNA for the CDR3 is TGTGCCAGCAGCGTTGGGACAGGGGCTAACTATGGCTACACCTTC. Translation gives CASSVGTGANYGYTF.

This clone came up a few times. V is TRBV5-5 and J is TRBJ1-1; D unclear. The CDR3 loop spans 11 amino acids. Trimming took 4 bases from V and 12 from J, leaving 13 bases between them. Germline V gene lookup returns CDR1 SGHKS and CDR2 YYEKEE (reference sequence). This CDR3 is CASSLVEKTFF. The CDR3 nucleotides read TGTGCCAGCAGCCTGGTGGAGAAAACTTTCTTT.

This clone was detected only a few times. CDR3 sequence reads: CAIGEGTTNEKLFF. CDR3 DNA: TGTGCCATCGGGGAGGGGACAACTAATGAAAAACTGTTTTTT. The V gene is TRBV10-3, the J gene TRBJ1-4, with D possibly TRBD1 on 5 matching bases. Germline CDR1 is ENHRY and CDR2 is SYGVKD. The length of the CDR3 is 14 residues. The V end lost 8 bases, the J end lost 0 bases, and 10 bases lay between the germline ends.

This chain links TRBV5-1 with TRBJ2-3, with 10 nucleotides matching TRBD2. CDR3 length: 14 amino acids. The J segment lost 13 bases and the V segment lost 0 bases, leaving 8 bases of the junction unmatched. Germline CDR1 SGHRS, CDR2 YFSETQ. CDR3 bases: TGCGCCAGCAGCTTGGGACTAGCGGGCCCCAAGAAGTATTTT. This codes for CASSLGLAGPKKYF.

The gene calls are TRBV5-6 and TRBJ1-1, with 10 bases fitting TRBD1. With V trimmed by 2 bases and J by 4 bases, 2 bases remained unmatched. Germline V gives CDR1 SGHDT, CDR2 YYEEEE. The CDR3 sequence is 14 residues long. In DNA, the CDR3 is TGTGCCAGCAGCTTAGGACAGGGGGGCACTGAAGCTTTCTTT. This gives the protein CASSLGQGGTEAFF. Drawing the rest from reference TRBV5-6 and TRBJ1-1, the complete variable domain is DAGVTQSPTHLIKTRGQQVTLRCSPKSGHDTVSWYQQALGQGPQFIFQYYEEEERQRGNFPDRFSGHQFPNYSSELNVNALLLGDSALYLCASSLGQGGTEAFFGQGTRLTVV.